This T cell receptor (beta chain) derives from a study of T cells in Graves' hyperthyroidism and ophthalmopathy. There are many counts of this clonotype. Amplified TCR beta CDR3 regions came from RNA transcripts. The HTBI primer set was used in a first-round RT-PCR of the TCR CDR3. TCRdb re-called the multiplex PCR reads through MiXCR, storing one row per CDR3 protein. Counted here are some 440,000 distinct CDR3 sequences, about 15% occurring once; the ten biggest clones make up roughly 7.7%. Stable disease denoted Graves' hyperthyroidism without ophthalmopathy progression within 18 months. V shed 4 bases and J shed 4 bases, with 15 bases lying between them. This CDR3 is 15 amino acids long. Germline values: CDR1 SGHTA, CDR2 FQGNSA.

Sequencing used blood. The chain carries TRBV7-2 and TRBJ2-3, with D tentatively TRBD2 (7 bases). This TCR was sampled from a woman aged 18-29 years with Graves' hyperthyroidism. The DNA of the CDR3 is TGTGCCAGCAGCTGGCTTGCGGGGGCCGCAGATACGCAGTATTTT. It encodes CASSWLAGAADTQYF.